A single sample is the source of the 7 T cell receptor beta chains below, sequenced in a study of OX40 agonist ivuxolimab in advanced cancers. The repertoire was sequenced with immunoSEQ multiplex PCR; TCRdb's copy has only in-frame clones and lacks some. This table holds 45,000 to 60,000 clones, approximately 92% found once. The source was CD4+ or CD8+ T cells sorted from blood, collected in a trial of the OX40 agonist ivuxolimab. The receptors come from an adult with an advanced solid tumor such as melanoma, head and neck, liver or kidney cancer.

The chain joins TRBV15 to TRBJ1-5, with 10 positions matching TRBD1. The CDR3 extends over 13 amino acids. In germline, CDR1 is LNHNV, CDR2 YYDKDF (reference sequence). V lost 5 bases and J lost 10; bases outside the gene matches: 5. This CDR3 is CATSADRGTPQHF. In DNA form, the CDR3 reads TGTGCCACCAGCGCGGACAGGGGGACACCCCAGCATTTT.

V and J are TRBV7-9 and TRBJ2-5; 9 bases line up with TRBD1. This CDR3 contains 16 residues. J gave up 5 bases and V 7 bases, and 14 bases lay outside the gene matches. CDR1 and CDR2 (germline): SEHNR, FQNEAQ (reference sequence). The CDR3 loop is CASTLWGQGIWETQYF. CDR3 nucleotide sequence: TGTGCCAGCACCCTCTGGGGACAGGGTATTTGGGAGACCCAGTACTTC.

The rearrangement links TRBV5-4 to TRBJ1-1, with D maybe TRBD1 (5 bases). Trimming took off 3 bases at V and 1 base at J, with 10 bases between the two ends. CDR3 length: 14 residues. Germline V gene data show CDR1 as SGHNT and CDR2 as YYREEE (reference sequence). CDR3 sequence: CASSSRGENTEAFF. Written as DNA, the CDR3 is TGTGCCAGCAGCTCGAGGGGAGAGAACACTGAAGCTTTCTTT.

CDR3 residues: CASSPLLDSAKNIQYF. The DNA of the CDR3 is TGTGCCAGCAGCCCACTCCTCGACAGCGCCAAAAACATTCAGTACTTC. V usage is TRBV4-2 and J usage is TRBJ2-4; perhaps TRBD1 as D (5 bases). The CDR3 consists of 16 residues. V was trimmed by 4 bases and J by 1 base, leaving 14 bases between them. The germline CDR1 and CDR2 sequences are LGHNA and YNFKEQ.

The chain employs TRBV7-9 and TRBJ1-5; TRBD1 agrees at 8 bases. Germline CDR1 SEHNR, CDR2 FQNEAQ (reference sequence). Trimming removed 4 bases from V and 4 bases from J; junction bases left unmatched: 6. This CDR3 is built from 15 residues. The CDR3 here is CASSSSDRGNQPQHF. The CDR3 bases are TGTGCCAGCAGCTCGAGCGACAGGGGTAATCAGCCCCAGCATTTT.

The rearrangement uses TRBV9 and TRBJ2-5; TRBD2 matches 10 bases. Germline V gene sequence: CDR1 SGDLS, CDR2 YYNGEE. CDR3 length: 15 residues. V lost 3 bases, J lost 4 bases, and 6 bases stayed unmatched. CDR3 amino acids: CASSGLAGVGETQYF. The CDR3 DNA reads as TGTGCCAGCAGCGGCCTAGCGGGAGTAGGAGAGACCCAGTACTTC.

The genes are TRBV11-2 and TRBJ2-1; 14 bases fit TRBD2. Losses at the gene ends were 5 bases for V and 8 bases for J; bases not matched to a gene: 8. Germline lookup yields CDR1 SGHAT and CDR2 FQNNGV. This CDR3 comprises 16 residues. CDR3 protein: CASSLLTSGRAHEQFF. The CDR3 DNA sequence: TGTGCCAGCAGCCTTCTGACTAGCGGGAGGGCCCATGAGCAGTTCTTC.